The next 29 T cell receptor beta chains were all read from a single sample in a study of blood T cell repertoires in COVID-19. Profiling relied on immunoSEQ multiplex PCR, and the TCRdb table lists in-frame clones only, not all of them. The sample contains about 350,000 clones, around 91% of which appear only once. The material sequenced was peripheral blood. The origin of the receptors is a young woman who had recovered from COVID-19.

This chain connects TRBV11-3 to TRBJ2-5; D is unresolved. Germline CDR1 is SGHNT and CDR2 is YENEEA. Trimming took off 3 bases at V and 3 bases at J, with 11 bases between the two ends. The CDR3 spans 14 residues. This CDR3 is CASSFFRPEETQYF. For the CDR3, the DNA is TGTGCCAGCAGCTTTTTTCGTCCAGAAGAGACCCAGTACTTC. The complete variable domain, with remaining parts taken from reference TRBV11-3 and TRBJ2-5, reads EAGVVQSPRYKIIEKKQPVAFWCNPISGHNTLYWYLQNLGQGPELLIRYENEEAVDDSQLPKDRFSAERLKGVDSTLKIQPAELGDSAVYLCASSFFRPEETQYFGPGTRLLVL.

This clone was observed once. This chain links TRBV9 with TRBJ2-1; the match to TRBD2 covers 8 bases. This CDR3 spans 15 amino acids. The germline V gene encodes CDR1 SGDLS and CDR2 YYNGEE. V gave up 4 bases and J gave up 4 bases; unmatched junction bases: 7. CDR3 DNA sequence: TGTGCCAGCAGCCCGACTAGCGCGCAATACAATGAGCAGTTCTTC. Its translation is CASSPTSAQYNEQFF.

This chain joins TRBV5-5 and TRBJ2-7; D remains unclear. V was trimmed by 5 bases and J by 5 bases, leaving 23 bases between them. Germline lookup yields CDR1 SGHKS and CDR2 YYEKEE (reference sequence). CDR3 size: 16 residues. CDR3 sequence reads: CASRPSIHPYYHEQYV. The CDR3 nucleotides read TGTGCCAGCAGGCCCAGTATTCACCCCTACTACCACGAGCAGTACGTC.

The J gene is TRBJ2-3, the V gene TRBV29-1; 7 nucleotides agree with TRBD2. This CDR3 region has 13 residues. Losses at the gene ends were 3 bases for V and 4 bases for J; bases not matched to a gene: 4. Germline loops: CDR1 SQVTM, CDR2 ANQGSEA. DNA of the CDR3: TGCAGCGTTGAGGATCGGGGGGCAGATACGCAGTATTTT. It yields the protein CSVEDRGADTQYF.

The chain uses TRBV11-2 and TRBJ2-7; 7 bases align to TRBD2. V gave up 2 bases and J gave up 3 bases; unmatched junction bases: 4. The CDR3 has 14 residues. Germline V gene sequence: CDR1 SGHAT, CDR2 FQNNGV. The CDR3 is CASSLRAGDYEQYV. CDR3 bases: TGTGCCAGCAGCTTAAGGGCGGGGGACTACGAGCAGTACGTC.

The rearrangement links TRBV4-3 to TRBJ2-1; 7 bases agree with TRBD1. Germline CDR1 is LGHNA and CDR2 is YSLEER. Unmatched junction bases numbered 5, after V lost 4 bases and J lost 8 bases. The CDR3 length is 13 residues. In DNA, the CDR3 is TGCGCCAGCAGCCGACAGGGCAAGGATGAGCAGTTCTTC. This translates into CASSRQGKDEQFF.

This chain uses TRBV5-1 with TRBJ2-5; 11 bases align to TRBD1. CDR1 and CDR2 from the germline V gene are SGHRS and YFSETQ. Trimming cost V 3 bases and J 5 bases; bases outside gene matches: 6. The CDR3 has 15 amino acids. The CDR3 DNA is TGCGCCAGCAGCTCGACCGGGACAGGGGGGGAGACCCAGTACTTC. It yields the protein CASSSTGTGGETQYF.

This sequence joins TRBV10-3 and TRBJ1-1; 8 nucleotides match TRBD1. V was clipped by 5 bases and J by 0 bases; unmatched bases: 5. Looked up from germline, CDR1 is ENHRY and CDR2 is SYGVKD. The CDR3 contains 15 residues. The CDR3 protein is CAISQRTGLNTEAFF. The CDR3 bases are TGTGCCATCAGTCAGAGGACAGGGTTGAACACTGAAGCTTTCTTT.

This clone has a single count. The chain has TRBV4-1 and TRBJ1-2; TRBD1 matches 10 bases. The V segment lost 6 bases and the J segment 2 bases; nucleotides outside the gene matches: 6. The CDR3 is 15 amino acids. Germline CDR1 MGHRA, CDR2 YSYEKL. The DNA for the CDR3 is TGCGCCAGCAGTCGAGGGACAGGGGAGAACTATGGCTACACCTTC. Residues: CASSRGTGENYGYTF.

The J gene is TRBJ2-1, the V gene TRBV6-5, with 8 bases lining up with TRBD2. The CDR3 extends over 14 amino acids. CDR1 is MNHEY and CDR2 is SVGAGI in the germline V gene. Trimming removed 10 bases from V and 6 bases from J; junction bases left unmatched: 11. In DNA form, the CDR3 reads TGTGCCACCCAACGTAGCGGGATGATCAATGAGCAGTTCTTC. The encoded protein is CATQRSGMINEQFF.

This clone was seen once. V usage is TRBV7-2 and J usage is TRBJ1-3; D is unclear. Germline V gene sequence: CDR1 SGHTA, CDR2 FQGNSA. The CDR3 loop spans 13 amino acids. Between the trimmed V and J ends, which lost 6 bases and 2 bases, there was a span of 8 bases. The CDR3 sequence: CASRVAAGNTIYF. The CDR3 DNA reads TGTGCCAGCAGGGTCGCAGCTGGAAACACCATATATTTT.

This clone was seen a handful of times. The chain couples TRBV5-4 to TRBJ2-6; 7 positions match TRBD1. CDR3 length: 16 amino acids. Germline V gives CDR1 SGHNT, CDR2 YYREEE (reference sequence). Trimming removed 4 bases from V and 3 bases from J; junction bases left unmatched: 7. CDR3 DNA sequence: TGTGCCAGCAGCAACGACAGGGTGCGTGGGGCCAACGTCCTGACTTTC. Protein product: CASSNDRVRGANVLTF.

This chain connects TRBV7-2 to TRBJ2-6; D may be TRBD1 (5 bases). Trimming shortened V by 1 base and J by 0 bases, and 13 bases separated the two germline ends. This CDR3 spans 18 amino acids. CDR1 is SGHTA and CDR2 is FQGNSA in the germline V gene. The DNA of the CDR3 is TGTGCCAGCAGCTTAGAAATCAGGGTGAGCTCTGGGGCCAACGTCCTGACTTTC. Protein sequence: CASSLEIRVSSGANVLTF.

CDR3 sequence: CASSPQGGIGTDTQYF. Here the CDR3 DNA reads TGTGCCAGCAGCCCACAAGGGGGTATAGGCACAGATACGCAGTATTTT. The chain employs TRBV7-8 and TRBJ2-3, with D possibly being TRBD1 (6 bases). The CDR3 length is 16 residues. V dropped 5 bases and J dropped 1 base, with 16 bases sitting between them. Germline CDR1 reads SGHVS; CDR2 reads FQNEAQ. The whole variable domain, filled in from reference TRBV7-8 and TRBJ2-3, reads GAGVSQSPRYKVAKRGQDVALRCDPISGHVSLFWYQQALGQGPEFLTYFQNEAQLDKSGLPSDRFFAERPEGSVSTLKIQRTQQEDSAVYLCASSPQGGIGTDTQYFGPGTRLTVL.

The chain is built from TRBV9 and TRBJ1-4; the D gene is possibly TRBD1 (5 bases). Trimming took off 0 bases at V and 11 bases at J, with 11 bases between the two ends. This CDR3 contains 13 residues. Germline CDR1 and CDR2: SGDLS and YYNGEE. The CDR3 loop is CASSVGGEGKLFF. The CDR3 DNA sequence: TGTGCCAGCAGCGTAGGTGGGGAGGGGAAACTGTTTTTT. Supplemented by reference TRBV9 and TRBJ1-4, the full variable domain reads DSGVTQTPKHLITATGQRVTLRCSPRSGDLSVYWYQQSLDQGLQFLIQYYNGEERAKGNILERFSAQQFPDLHSELNLSSLELGDSALYFCASSVGGEGKLFFGSGTQLSVL.

This sequence joins TRBV7-8 and TRBJ2-3; 8 positions agree with TRBD1. The germline CDR1 and CDR2 sequences are SGHVS and FQNEAQ. V lost 6 bases, J lost 4 bases, and 6 bases stayed unmatched. The CDR3 covers 14 residues. In DNA, the CDR3 is TGTGCCAGCAGACCCCGGACAGGGTCAGATACGCAGTATTTT. Translating it yields CASRPRTGSDTQYF.

The CDR3, as DNA: TGTGCTAGTGGTTTGGTAGCGGGATTGGGAGATACGCAGTATTTT. Protein: CASGLVAGLGDTQYF. The chain couples TRBV12-5 to TRBJ2-3; 7 bases agree with TRBD2. This CDR3 contains 15 residues. After removal of 0 bases from V and 5 bases from J, the junction contained 5 bases not matched to a gene. CDR1 is LGHNT, CDR2 FRNRAP, per germline.

Turning to this clone: Other DNA sequences from this sample encode an identical CDR3 as well. This rearrangement joins TRBV19 to TRBJ2-2, with TRBD1 identical over 7 bases. V shed 5 bases and J 5 bases; nucleotides not matched to a gene: 8. Germline CDR1 LNHDA, CDR2 SQIVND (reference sequence). The CDR3 is 15 residues long. The CDR3 reads CASSPRTGGTGELFF. The CDR3 DNA follows: TGTGCCAGTAGTCCAAGGACAGGCGGTACCGGGGAGCTGTTTTTT.

Regarding this clone: The sample contains more than one DNA sequence encoding this CDR3. This sequence joins TRBV12-5 and TRBJ1-5, with 8 bases that match TRBD1. The ends lost 5 bases at V and 6 bases at J; junction bases unmatched: 6. The germline V gene encodes CDR1 LGHNT and CDR2 FRNRAP. The CDR3 sequence is 14 residues long. The CDR3: CASGNDRGRQPQHF. The CDR3 DNA reads as TGTGCTAGTGGTAATGACAGGGGACGTCAGCCCCAGCATTTT.

Only one count was recorded for this clone. V gene TRBV24-1 combines with J gene TRBJ2-1; 9 bases line up with TRBD1. Germline V gives CDR1 KGHDR, CDR2 SFDVKD. Trimming removed 3 bases from V and 7 bases from J; junction bases left unmatched: 18. CDR3 length equals 19 residues. The CDR3 DNA sequence: TGTGCCACCAGTGATCCCCAAGGTAGGGGGACAGGGATAGTGAATGAGCAGTTCTTC. Translating it yields CATSDPQGRGTGIVNEQFF.

This clone was counted a single time. The chain employs TRBV14 and TRBJ2-2; a weak D match, TRBD1 (5 bases). Deletions cut 8 bases from V and 7 bases from J, with 17 bases between. The CDR3 is 14 residues long. CDR1 and CDR2 from the germline V gene are SGHDN and FVKESK. The CDR3: CASAQAPGLGELFF. The CDR3 coding sequence is TGTGCCAGCGCCCAAGCACCAGGGCTCGGGGAGCTGTTTTTT.

The V gene is TRBV4-3, the J gene TRBJ2-3; D remains ambiguous. Germline assignment: CDR1 LGHNA and CDR2 YSLEER. V dropped 0 bases and J dropped 2 bases, with 9 bases sitting between them. This CDR3 has 15 residues. CDR3 loop: CASSQDVLYTDTQYF. CDR3 in DNA: TGCGCCAGCAGCCAAGATGTTCTCTACACAGATACGCAGTATTTT.

This clone was observed a handful of times. The chain couples TRBV19 to TRBJ1-5, with a weak D call TRBD1 (5 bases). The V gene's germline CDR1 is LNHDA and CDR2 SQIVND (reference sequence). The germline V and J ends were trimmed by 3 bases and 5 bases, with 8 bases remaining between them. This CDR3 has 13 residues. DNA of the CDR3: TGTGCCAGTAGTATGGGCAGGGATCAGCCCCAGCATTTT. It yields the protein CASSMGRDQPQHF.

The chain combines TRBV11-3 with TRBJ2-7; 13 nucleotides line up with TRBD2. There are 15 residues in the CDR3. V lost 4 bases and J lost 5; bases outside the gene matches: 5. CDR1 SGHNT and CDR2 YENEEA come from the germline V gene. The CDR3 sequence: CASSWTSGSPHEQYV. CDR3 sequence (DNA): TGTGCCAGCAGCTGGACTAGCGGGAGTCCCCACGAGCAGTACGTC.

The chain recombines TRBV21-1 with TRBJ1-1. TRBV21-1 is marked as a pseudogene. CDR3 size: 17 residues. The DNA for the CDR3 is TGTGCCAGCAGCAACTTCGACGGGGTCCCGATGAACACTGAAGCTTTCTTT. Its translation: CASSNFDGVPMNTEAFF.

The chain has TRBV7-8 and TRBJ1-1, with D unclear. Looked up from germline, CDR1 is SGHVS and CDR2 is FQNEAQ. Trimming took off 2 bases at V and 3 bases at J, with 19 bases between the two ends. This CDR3 is built from 17 residues. The CDR3 protein is CASSLPTRSDRDTEAFF. The DNA for the CDR3 is TGTGCCAGCAGCTTACCAACTAGGTCGGACCGAGACACTGAAGCTTTCTTT.

V usage is TRBV5-6 and J usage is TRBJ2-7, with TRBD2 matching 11 bases. The length of the CDR3 is 16 residues. In germline, CDR1 is SGHDT, CDR2 YYEEEE. Losses at the gene ends were 4 bases for V and 0 bases for J; bases not matched to a gene: 6. CDR3 in amino acids: CASSEIAGGISYEQYV. The CDR3, as DNA: TGTGCCAGCAGCGAAATAGCGGGAGGGATCTCCTACGAGCAGTACGTC.

The J gene is TRBJ1-5, the V gene TRBV29-1; the match to TRBD1 covers 8 bases. Germline trimming cut 5 bases from V and 3 bases from J; bases unmatched to any gene: 3. The CDR3 contains 13 residues. Germline V gene lookup returns CDR1 SQVTM and CDR2 ANQGSEA. The CDR3: CSVRQGNNQPQHF. CDR3 nucleotides: TGCAGCGTTCGACAGGGGAACAATCAGCCCCAGCATTTT. The full variable domain, with the rest looked up from reference TRBV29-1 and TRBJ1-5, is SAVISQKPSRDICQRGTSLTIQCQVDSQVTMMFWYRQQPGQSLTLIATANQGSEATYESGFVIDKFPISRPNLTFSTLTVSNMSPEDSSIYLCSVRQGNNQPQHFGDGTRLSIL.

The chain links TRBV11-2 to TRBJ2-3; D is perhaps TRBD1 (5 bases). The length of the CDR3 is 17 residues. CDR1 is SGHAT, CDR2 FQNNGV, per germline. Trimming took off 1 base at V and 0 bases at J, with 14 bases between the two ends. CDR3 DNA: TGTGCCAGCAGCTTAGGGTCGCGGACATTAAGCACAGATACGCAGTATTTT. It codes for CASSLGSRTLSTDTQYF.